The rows below give T cell receptor beta chains drawn from one sample of a study of T cell responses to AZD1222 COVID-19 vaccine. Assay used: immunoSEQ multiplex PCR; TCRdb lists only in-frame clones, some missing. The sample has 100,000 to 130,000 clones, around 90% seen once. The sample here was peripheral blood, taken 28 days after the second AZD1222 dose. These TCRs come from an adult who received the AZD1222 COVID-19 vaccine. The CDR3 runs from the conserved cysteine through the conserved F or W. D genes are given only for firm matches. Expanded clones get a size class; other rows say once, few or many, or leave the size out.

clone size	V gene	D gene	J gene	CDR3 DNA	CDR3 protein
once	TRBV4-3	TRBD1	TRBJ2-2	TGCGCCAGCAGCCAGGGGACAGTGAACACCGGGGAGCTGTTTTTT	CASSQGTVNTGELFF
NA	TRBV3-1/TRBV3-2	TRBD1	TRBJ2-3	TGTGCCAGCAGCCCGAGGACAGGCCAGAATACGCAGTATTTT	CASSPRTGQNTQYF
once	TRBV10-3	NA	TRBJ1-6	TGTGCCATCAGTGAGTCGACACGGGATTCACCCCTCCACTTT	CAISESTRDSPLHF
NA	TRBV19	TRBD1	TRBJ1-2	TGTGCCAGTAGTGTCTCCGGGACAGGGACTGGCTACACCTTC	CASSVSGTGTGYTF
NA	TRBV18	TRBD1	TRBJ1-2	TGTGCCAGCTCACCCCCAGGACAGGGGAAAAATGGCTACACCTTC	CASSPPGQGKNGYTF
NA	TRBV5-1	NA	TRBJ1-3	TGCGCCAGCAGCCGGCAGGGTTTAAGAAACACCATATATTTT	CASSRQGLRNTIYF
NA	TRBV5-5	NA	TRBJ1-6	TGTGCCAGCAGCTTGGGGGCAGCTAATTCACCCCTCCACTTT	CASSLGAANSPLHF
NA	TRBV6-2/TRBV6-3	NA	TRBJ1-5	TGTGCCAGCAGCCTCACAGGGCTTAGCAATCAGCCCCAGCATTTT	CASSLTGLSNQPQHF
NA	TRBV5-8	NA	TRBJ1-1	TGTGCCAGCAGCCACGTTTACACTGAAGCTTTCTTT	CASSHVYTEAFF
NA	TRBV27	NA	TRBJ2-2	TGTGCCAGCAGTTTAATCAGGGCGGGCGGGGAGCTGTTTTTT	CASSLIRAGGELFF
NA	TRBV6-5	TRBD1	TRBJ1-5	TGTGCCAGCAGCAGGACAGGGATAAACAATCAGCCCCAGCATTTT	CASSRTGINNQPQHF